This TCR beta chain was captured by sequencing in a study of identical twins. With no exceptions, donors were healthy Caucasians. Broader study findings: Without tracking the same donors, conclusions rested on cross-sectional statistical analysis. Invariant populations such as MAIT and iNKT cells could partly muddle zero-insertion analyses. Abundant beta clonotypes from cord blood bore fewer insertions; memory repertoires lacked this pattern.

TCRdb called the 5' RACE reads again in MiXCR, with one record for every CDR3 protein. This table has about 570,000 distinct CDR3 sequences, 9% to 10% appearing once. This clonotype was counted many times. Antigen unknown. The CDR3 has 14 amino acids. Germline CDR1 reads DFQATT; CDR2 reads SNEGSKA (reference sequence). V lost 2 bases to trimming and J lost 6 bases; unmatched junction nucleotides: 6. These data were also filed under a second study, of yellow fever vaccine responses in identical twins.

This TCR was recovered from a woman aged 18 to 35 in good health. The rearrangement joins TRBV20-1 to TRBJ1-5; 8 nucleotides match TRBD1. The sample consisted of PBMCs. The CDR3 reads CSARLTGVAQPQHF. CDR3 DNA sequence: TGCAGTGCTAGATTGACAGGGGTGGCTCAGCCCCAGCATTTT.